What follows is one TCR beta chain and its context. Its matching antigen is unknown. Following extraction, RNA underwent reverse transcription to cDNA, which served as the sequencing template. The repertoire was sequenced with immunoSEQ multiplex PCR; TCRdb's copy has only in-frame clones and lacks some. The data hold 120,000 or so clones, with about 54% observed a single time. Stated treatment: oral pan-JAK inhibitor, 5-10 mg twice daily. Per germline, CDR1 MNHEY and CDR2 SMNVEV (reference sequence). V shed 0 bases and J shed 0 bases, with 9 bases lying between them. CDR3 length equals 17 residues. The sample comes from a study of CD8+ T cells in alopecia areata. Study summary: Among treated patients, severity was scored by affected scalp area percentage.

Study conclusions and caveats: Alopecia totalis/universalis scalp especially showed more expanded CD8+ clones than normal scalp. Throughout tofacitinib, many expanded lesional clones continued to persist in scalp and blood.

This receptor was taken from a human donor with alopecia areata. The chain has TRBV27 and TRBJ1-6, with D possibly matching TRBD1 (5 bases). The sequenced sample was CD8+ T cells sorted from blood, obtained at week 4, from a patient treated with tofacitinib. CDR3 region: CASSLSGGISYNSPLHF. The CDR3 nucleotides are TGTGCCAGCAGTTTATCGGGGGGGATCTCCTATAATTCACCCCTCCACTTT.